Below, 9 T cell receptor beta chains from the same sample are listed, as sequenced in a study of CD8 T cells in Susac syndrome. Random hexamers were used to reverse transcribe about 0.45 to 1 ug of RNA. Each CDR3 protein gets one entry after TCRdb re-called the immunoSEQ multiplex PCR reads with MiXCR. The sample yields some 120,000 distinct CDR3 sequences, 85% to 95% seen once. The sequencing sample was made of CD8+ T cells from PBMCs. Receptors were obtained from a human donor in good health.

V and J are TRBV5-1 and TRBJ1-2, with unresolved D. This CDR3 comprises 13 residues. V was shortened by 1 base and J by 6 bases, with 10 bases between the two germline ends. CDR1 is SGHRS and CDR2 is YFSETQ in the germline V gene. The CDR3 loop is CASSLMTGDGYTF. The CDR3 nucleotides read TGCGCCAGCAGCTTGATGACGGGTGATGGCTACACCTTC.

The rearrangement joins TRBV23-1 to TRBJ1-2, with 7 bases identical to TRBD1. TRBV23-1 is labeled an ORF, and its function is uncertain. This CDR3 is built from 16 residues. With 0 bases clipped from V and 0 bases from J, the junction kept 4 bases outside the gene matches. The CDR3 is CASSQSSQGANYGYTF. DNA for the CDR3: TGCGCCAGCAGTCAATCTTCCCAGGGGGCTAACTATGGCTACACCTTC.

The V call is TRBV19, the J call TRBJ1-5; 8 bases match TRBD1. From germline, CDR1 is LNHDA and CDR2 SQIVND (reference sequence). V lost 5 bases and J lost 2; bases outside the gene matches: 5. The CDR3 is 15 amino acids. DNA for the CDR3: TGTGCCAGTAGTCCGACAGGGGCAGGCAATCAGCCCCAGCATTTT. Translated: CASSPTGAGNQPQHF.

This sequence joins TRBV27 and TRBJ1-5; 7 bases fit TRBD1. Trimming took 8 bases from V and 0 from J; bases not matched to a gene: 4. CDR3 length equals 14 residues. CDR1 is MNHEY, CDR2 SMNVEV, per germline (reference sequence). Here the CDR3 reads CASGQVGSNQPQHF. The CDR3 bases are TGTGCCAGCGGACAGGTCGGTAGCAATCAGCCCCAGCATTTT.

This rearrangement joins TRBV7-3 to TRBJ2-5; a possible D gene is TRBD2 (5 bases). V lost 4 bases and J lost 2, with 8 bases in between. The CDR3 length is 13 residues. Germline V gene lookup returns CDR1 SGHTA and CDR2 FQGTGA. This CDR3 is CASSWRKQETQYF. CDR3 nucleotide sequence: TGTGCCAGCAGCTGGAGGAAACAAGAGACCCAGTACTTC.

The J gene is TRBJ1-5, the V gene TRBV3-1; no clear D. V lost 1 base to trimming and J lost 9 bases, with 16 bases between them. Per germline, CDR1 LGHDT and CDR2 YNNKEL (reference sequence). This CDR3 contains 15 residues. The CDR3 region has the DNA TGTGCCAGCAGCCAAGGGGGTCCGGGAGGGCGGCCCCAGCATTTT. This codes for CASSQGGPGGRPQHF.

The V call is TRBV5-1, the J call TRBJ1-1; D is uncertain. The germline CDR1 and CDR2 sequences are SGHRS and YFSETQ. The CDR3 consists of 13 residues. Trimming stripped 4 bases from V and 1 base from J, with 8 bases between. The CDR3 DNA follows: TGCGCCAGCAGCCCCGGAACGAACACTGAAGCTTTCTTT. Protein sequence: CASSPGTNTEAFF.

V gene TRBV7-2 combines with J gene TRBJ1-3; no clear D gene. V was clipped by 3 bases and J by 2 bases, with 11 bases between them. This CDR3 contains 15 residues. Germline V gives CDR1 SGHTA, CDR2 FQGNSA. Here the CDR3 reads CASSFPTRAGNTIYF. CDR3 sequence (DNA): TGTGCCAGCAGCTTTCCCACACGGGCTGGAAACACCATATATTTT.

The table lists this clonotype with a few counts. The genes are TRBV14 and TRBJ2-7; 8 bases align to TRBD1. CDR3 size: 16 residues. Germline assignment: CDR1 SGHDN and CDR2 FVKESK. V was clipped by 3 bases and J by 3 bases; unmatched bases: 10. The CDR3 reads CASSQIRGPQFYEQYF. CDR3 in DNA: TGTGCCAGCAGCCAGATCAGGGGGCCCCAGTTCTACGAGCAGTACTTC. Filled out from reference TRBV14 and TRBJ2-7, the complete variable domain reads EAGVTQFPSHSVIEKGQTVTLRCDPISGHDNLYWYRRVMGKEIKFLLHFVKESKQDESGMPNNRFLAERTGGTYSTLKVQPAELEDSGVYFCASSQIRGPQFYEQYFGPGTRLTVT.